This TCR beta chain is from a study of T cell responses to AZD1222 COVID-19 vaccine. Study outcomes and limitations: Reports say nearly half of spike-specific TCRs go after unmutated variant regions. Repertoires were obtained only post-peak T cell response.

Data came from immunoSEQ multiplex PCR; TCRdb stores just in-frame clones and leaves some out. Counted here are roughly 130,000 clones, roughly 90% occurring once; the ten biggest clones make up around 2.8%. Comment on this clone: As yet, its antigen is unknown.

The CDR3 is 14 residues long. CDR1 is SGHTS, CDR2 YDEGEE, per germline. V lost 1 base to trimming and J lost 4 bases, with 9 bases between them. Material: peripheral blood, obtained on day 0 of AZD1222 vaccination. The V gene is TRBV5-8, the J gene TRBJ2-1, with D possibly TRBD2 on 6 matching bases. The TCR was taken from an adult in good health. CDR3 DNA: TGTGCCAGCAGCTTGCGACTAGATTACAATGAGCAGTTCTTC. Protein: CASSLRLDYNEQFF.